This record concerns one TCR beta chain sequence. The clone's antigen remains unknown. It has no much larger one-base neighbor in the sample; base qualities were not kept. The CDR3 measures 15 amino acids from cysteine to phenylalanine. Of the read, only the CDR3 DNA is kept; its 45 bases are in frame from base 1. The data belong to a study of cytomegalovirus exposure and HLA in healthy donors (dated by TCRdb to about 2017). Study-wide context: According to an earlier analysis of 587 of the donors, 150 million to 200 million T cells yielded roughly 110 million unique TCR beta sequences and about 300 Gb of sequence data. Donor age, sex, ethnicity and CMV serostatus were collected together with the repertoire data. About 280 gigabases of sequencing data and around 80 million unique TCR sequences made up an early release that covered approximately 700 HLA-typed donors. Rather than drawing on any new phenotypic data, the later analysis identified candidate immune exposures from TCR beta sequences and the way those sequences occurred across donors. A separate validation cohort of roughly 130 different subjects was used in addition to the approximately 700-subject first cohort. An earlier analysis of roughly 580 of the donors used high-throughput TCR beta sequencing to judge whether each TCR beta V gene segment behaved as functional or pseudogenic. Typing coverage varied by locus: about 629-630 donors for A, B, C, DRB1 and DQB1; roughly 500 for DQA1; around 570 for DPA1; some 470 for DPB1. Every discovery cohort repertoire had been produced on one sequencing platform. Among a few hundred genotyped donors of the cohort, an average of roughly 240,000 unique TCR beta nucleotide sequences were sequenced per donor, around a sixth of them non-productive. In a later analysis, previously published TCR beta repertoires from more than 500 donors were re-analyzed and high-resolution HLA genotyping was added so that TCR occurrence patterns could be studied. The genetic ancestry cluster associated with self-reported Caucasian donors included about four fifths of the roughly 410 genotyped donors. The study used immunosequencing to profile the T cell repertoires of 600 to 850 subjects and linked those repertoires to cytomegalovirus serostatus. A later genetic analysis took genome-wide SNP genotypes for 398 of the 666 donors and used that subset as a discovery cohort. HLA typing covered class I and class II loci at four-digit resolution. The study aimed to test whether signatures of past pathogen exposure could be identified by cataloging public T cell receptors. Several DR-DQ haplotypes were handled as single units for association and clustering because linkage in the cohort was strong. To predict cytomegalovirus infection status, the study brought together high-throughput TCR immunosequencing, statistical association of individual TCRs with disease status, and machine learning. Findings and caveats that apply to the study as a whole: According to a later analysis, TCR association rates differed among HLA loci, with DRB1 alleles showing the most associated TCRs and HLA-C alleles showing the fewest. Strong co-occurrence of HLA alleles, especially DR and DQ, made assigning TCR associations to individual alleles difficult. A later analysis found that most CMV-associated TCR beta chains appeared HLA-restricted, with HLA associations seemingly driven largely by CMV exposure. For the cohort, immune exposure information was limited to CMV serostatus. The authors suggested that the approach could potentially be extended to other disease states and immunological phenotypes. Some IMGT-functional V segments, including TRBV6-2 and TRBV6-3, could not be told apart with the 87-base-pair reads, so those segments were excluded. According to a later analysis, parvovirus B19, influenza, CMV and Epstein-Barr virus appeared linked to several top co-occurrence clusters. An association between a missense DCLRE1C variant and V-gene and J-gene trimming of TCR beta chains was found in a later genetic analysis and replicated in an independent cohort. Only TCR beta chains were sequenced in this cohort, and the absence of alpha or paired-chain data limited detectable features. A later analysis associated about 18,000 TCR beta sequences with specific HLA alleles at a false discovery rate of 0.05. Because HLA typing was missing for some donors at each locus, association tests included only the typed subset. Most TCR sequences were observed very rarely across donors, whereas some public TCRs were present in many individuals. In vitro tests confirmed that a few of the cytomegalovirus-associated TCR beta chains recognize cytomegalovirus antigens. Compared with equally common non-associated chains, HLA-associated TCR beta chains in a later analysis were more clonally expanded and had lower generation probabilities. The presence/absence analyses assumed that sequencing depth was roughly uniform across donors, and that assumption may not be true. Because counts were too low, 15 to 20 rarely observed V segments, including chromosome 9 orphons, were excluded from the earlier analysis of 587 of the donors. A cluster of highly shared sequence variants was judged likely to be a technical artifact of the sequencing pipeline. A total of some 180 TCR beta chains were listed by the study as associated with cytomegalovirus. Cytomegalovirus status was reported to be diagnosed by the classifier with high specificity and sensitivity in both the original and validation cohorts. In a later genetic analysis, fewer N-insertions in productive TCRs were reported among donors in an Asian-associated ancestry cluster than the roughly 710-donor mean. A further reported finding was that TCR beta sequences accurately predicted the HLA-A and HLA-B alleles for most subjects in the first cohort. Correlated functional status among segregating V segments might reflect linkage disequilibrium, but an unknown experimental factor could not be ruled out. Broadly in line with IMGT annotations, most TCR beta V segments showed up in productive rearrangements about 90% or about 30% of the time in an earlier analysis of several hundred of the donors.

Receptor libraries were prepared by the immunoSEQ multiplex PCR assay. For the multiplex PCR, a mixture combining 60 forward primers for TCR Vbeta segments and 13 reverse primers for TCR Jbeta segments was used. The CDR3 region of rearranged TCR beta genes was amplified from genomic DNA with a multiplex PCR assay. The Illumina HiSeq System was used to sequence the amplified TCR beta libraries as 87-base-pair reads. The original methods were these. Across the roughly 600 repertoires, a later analysis counted approximately 83 million unique TCR beta chains, roughly 11 million of which were shared by at least two donors. Raw reads were error-corrected and collapsed into unique sequences with a nearest-neighbor algorithm that merged closely related sequences to remove PCR and sequencing errors. CDR3 sequences were aligned to IMGT reference sequences to assign V, D and J gene segments. For a sequence to be retained, a match of at least six nucleotides to both a V gene segment and a J gene segment was required. A rearrangement was called productive if the CDR3 had no stop codons and remained in frame with V and J, and every other rearrangement was called non-productive. Following IMGT convention, CDR3 was defined as the stretch from the second conserved V-encoded cysteine up to the conserved J-encoded phenylalanine. In an earlier analysis of approximately 500 of the donors, sequences lacking an unambiguous match to a single V gene segment were excluded. In an earlier analysis of approximately 560 of the donors, a V segment was called functional when productive rearrangements were above 56.7%, and segregating when the standard deviation between donors exceeded 5%. To diagnose cytomegalovirus status from the catalog of TCR beta chain sequences, a statistical classification framework was built. A later analysis assigned V and J genes by comparing TCR nucleotide sequences with IMGT/GENE-DB human TR gene sequences. Using the TCRdist pipeline, a later analysis assigned CDR3 sequences along with most-parsimonious VDJ recombination scenarios. In a later analysis, each TCR beta chain was defined by its CDR3 amino acid sequence together with its V-gene family, and reads lacking a unique V-gene family were excluded. A later analysis removed 600 or so highly shared, low-generation-probability nucleotide sequences to deal with suspected cross-contamination and a sequencing artifact. A later analysis calculated a clonal expansion index for each public chain from normalized within-repertoire ranks of inferred template counts. A later analysis computed generation probabilities with a VDJ recombination model fitted to out-of-frame rearrangements, and checked the results against IGoR. In a later analysis, hypergeometric tests were used to score TCR-TCR, TCR-HLA and TCR-CMV co-occurrence, with a repertoire-size bias correction applied to TCR pairs. False discovery rates were estimated in a later analysis by permuting HLA or CMV assignments 20 times. A later analysis grouped co-occurring TCRs with DBSCAN, adding TCRdist sequence similarity when clustering within HLA-allele-positive subsets. Repertoires with fewer than 30,000 or more than 120,000 public chains, plus five repertoires with anomalous nucleotide sharing, were excluded from co-occurrence clustering. Not all clones reach the TCRdb copy of this immuneACCESS table, which keeps in-frame sequences only. Checked studies attribute under half of the gap to unresolved V genes and leave the rest unexplained. From that table come the V and J calls and clone size; the DNA was used to work out D and trimming. A total of roughly 190,000 clones appear in this sample, roughly four fifths of them only once. The ten largest clones capture around 3.2% of the sample.

The cohort comprised around 690 healthy bone marrow donors. At the time of sampling, all cohort members were nominally healthy, though unrecorded immune exposures were likely present. The donor tested CMV seropositive and was one of the 289 seropositive cohort members. Every donor gave a peripheral blood sample, and the peripheral blood mononuclear cells from that sample were used for TCR beta sequencing. Genomic DNA extraction from the blood cell samples was performed with the Qiagen DNeasy Blood Extraction Kit. What was sequenced was PBMCs. Rearrangement joined TRBV12-2 to TRBJ2-1; the tabulated D call, TRBD2, remains unverified against the DNA. TRBV12-2 is designated a pseudogene. The source of this sequence is a woman in her 30s in good health and CMV-seropositive. The CDR3 region has the sequence CASRPEREIENEQFF. The sequence in DNA is TGTGCAAGTCGCCCCGAGCGGGAGATCGAGAATGAGCAGTTCTTC.